A selection of T cell receptor beta chains follows, all from one sample in a study of yellow fever vaccine responses in identical twins. From the RT-PCR reads, TCRdb called clonotypes with MiXCR, one entry per CDR3 protein. Here the sample spans 35,000 or so distinct CDR3 sequences, almost 60% being singletons. The sequences come from T cells from blood (PBMCs), unsorted or a sorted subset (not recorded which), collected before or after yellow fever vaccination (not recorded which). The receptors stem from a woman aged 18-30 years who received the yellow fever vaccine. Both conserved end residues are part of each CDR3. A D gene is named only where the DNA matches it firmly. The size entry is marked missing in some rows and otherwise reads once, few, many or a size class.

V gene	D gene	clone size	J gene	CDR3 DNA	CDR3 protein
TRBV12-3/TRBV12-4	.	.	TRBJ1-2	TGTGCCAGCACTCTCACACCGGGCGACTATGGCTACACCTTC	CASTLTPGDYGYTF
TRBV5-1	TRBD1	.	TRBJ2-5	TGCGCCAGCAACCCCCAGGGGGAGGAGACCCAGTACTTC	CASNPQGEETQYF
TRBV18	.	.	TRBJ1-6	TGTACCAGCTCACTGACGGGGCGGTATAATTCACCCCTCCACTTT	CTSSLTGRYNSPLHF
TRBV4-2	.	.	TRBJ1-2	TGTGCCAGCAGCCAGACATCACAGGCCCAGGGCTACACCTTC	CASSQTSQAQGYTF
TRBV24-1	TRBD1	once	TRBJ2-3	TGTGCCACCAGTGATTTTCGGTCAGGGGGCACCACAGATACGCAGTATTTT	CATSDFRSGGTTDTQYF
TRBV18	TRBD1	.	TRBJ1-5	TGTGCCAGCTCACCGGCCAAGGGGGCCGTCTATCAGCCCCAGCATTTT	CASSPAKGAVYQPQHF
TRBV5-4	.	.	TRBJ2-1	TGTGCCAGCAGCTTATCCCCTTACAATGAGCAGTTCTTC	CASSLSPYNEQFF
TRBV6-5	.	.	TRBJ2-3	TGTGCCAGCAGTTACATGGGCGGGGCCCTGGGGGATACGCAGTATTTT	CASSYMGGALGDTQYF
TRBV18	.	.	TRBJ1-1	TGTGCCAGCTCACCACTCCAGGGGTCAAACACTGAAGCTTTCTTT	CASSPLQGSNTEAFF
TRBV4-2	TRBD1	.	TRBJ1-2	TGTGCCAGCAGCCACCCTGGGGGACAGGGGGTCGGCTACACCTTC	CASSHPGGQGVGYTF
TRBV19	TRBD1	.	TRBJ1-1	TGTGCCAGTAGTATATTTTTGGGACAGGGGAACACTGAAGCTTTCTTT	CASSIFLGQGNTEAFF